Below, 29 T cell receptor beta chains from the same sample are listed, as sequenced in a study of tumor-infiltrating lymphocytes in primary liver carcinoma (dated by TCRdb to about 2017). TRIzol reagent was used to extract blood RNA from unsorted whole blood, while the DNeasy Blood & Tissue kit provided the germline DNA. Sequencing used an Illumina HiSeq 2500. Using a constant-region primer and ProtoScript II reverse transcriptase, TCRbeta-specific cDNA was reverse-transcribed from approximately 500 ng total RNA. Construction of the TCRbeta libraries relied on three nested rounds of multiplex PCR, following a slightly modified ARM-PCR procedure. Multiplex TRBV1-TRBV30 forward primers and a Cbeta reverse primer were used in the first two PCR rounds, each of which was run for about 10 cycles. TCRdb reanalyzed the raw reads on its own, using fastp at Q25 for trimming and MiXCR for clone calling, and kept in-frame beta chains. Entries that share a CDR3 protein sequence are merged under the most common genes and DNA. This sample has a few hundred thousand distinct CDR3 sequences in its table, and 50% to 75% of those were observed once. Approximately 15% of the sample goes to the ten largest clones.

Sequenced material: peripheral blood. These receptors came from a woman in her 30s with primary liver carcinoma and hepatitis B virus infection.

The CDR3 coding sequence is TGCAGCGTTGAAGGCCCAGCGGGTACAGATAAACAGTATTTT. Translated, it gives CSVEGPAGTDKQYF. The chain links TRBV29-1 to TRBJ2-3; possible D gene TRBD2, 6 bases. The CDR3 sequence is 14 residues long. Looked up from germline, CDR1 is SQVTM and CDR2 is ANQGSEA. The V gene lost 1 base and the J gene lost 12 bases, with 20 bases spanning the gap.

This clonotype was observed a handful of times. V and J are TRBV4-1 and TRBJ1-3; 9 nucleotides line up with TRBD1. Germline loops: CDR1 MGHRA, CDR2 YSYEKL. The junction had 4 bases not matched to a gene; V was cut back by 0 bases and J by 4 bases. The CDR3 has 16 amino acids. As DNA, the CDR3 is TGCGCCAGCAGCCAAGAACAGGGGGCGCGAGGAAACACCATATATTTT. Its translation is CASSQEQGARGNTIYF.

The chain combines TRBV11-2 with TRBJ2-1, with a weak D call TRBD1 (6 bases). The CDR3 sequence is 12 residues long. CDR1 and CDR2 from the germline V gene are SGHAT and FQNNGV. V lost 6 bases to trimming and J lost 12 bases, with 15 bases between them. DNA of the CDR3: TGTGCCAGCAGTACGGGACAAGCCGTGCAGTTCTTC. It specifies CASSTGQAVQFF. Looking up the rest from reference TRBV11-2 and TRBJ2-1 gives the full variable domain: EAGVAQSPRYKIIEKRQSVAFWCNPISGHATLYWYQQILGQGPKLLIQFQNNGVVDDSQLPKDRFSAERLKGVDSTLKIQPAKLEDSAVYLCASSTGQAVQFFGPGTRLTVL.

Worth noting for this clonotype: This sequence may be a read error, since a much larger clone differs from it by one base. The chain is built from TRBV4-2 and TRBJ1-6, with D maybe TRBD1 (5 bases). V was trimmed by 4 bases and J by 9 bases, leaving 16 bases between them. The CDR3 is 15 amino acids. Per germline, CDR1 LGHNA and CDR2 YNFKEQ. The CDR3 DNA reads as TGTGCCAGCAGCCGAGGGGATGACTCGGGTTCACCCCTCCACTTT. Translated, it gives CASSRGDDSGSPLHF.

About this clonotype itself: Given a much more abundant clone one base away, this may be a read error. The chain links TRBV6-2 or TRBV6-3 to TRBJ2-2, with 13 positions matching TRBD2. CDR3 size: 14 residues. Trimming removed 11 bases from V and 8 bases from J; junction bases left unmatched: 8. Germline CDR1 and CDR2: MNHEY and SVGEGT. CDR3 sequence reads: CASRGLAGYGELFF. The CDR3 bases are TGTGCCTCCCGGGGACTAGCGGGATATGGGGAGCTGTTTTTT.

The V call is TRBV28, the J call TRBJ1-4; D might be TRBD1 (6 bases). This CDR3 is 11 amino acids long. V lost 8 bases and J lost 11, with 12 bases in between. Germline CDR1 reads MDHEN; CDR2 reads SYDVKM. Written as DNA, the CDR3 is TGTGCCAGCCTCGAGGGGGGTAAACTGTTTTTT. It specifies CASLEGGKLFF.

This clonotype was seen ten or more times. The genes are TRBV12-3 or TRBV12-4 and TRBJ2-7; 9 nucleotides agree with TRBD2. V lost 6 bases, J lost 4 bases, and 7 bases stayed unmatched. The CDR3 loop spans 14 amino acids. The DNA for the CDR3 is TGTGCCAGCAGAAATAGCGGGAGCCCTTACGAGCAGTACTTC. It encodes CASRNSGSPYEQYF.

This clonotype was recorded at least ten times. V usage is TRBV6-6 and J usage is TRBJ2-1; D gene unclear. CDR1 is MNHNY and CDR2 is SVGAGI in the germline V gene (reference sequence). The CDR3 runs to 11 residues. The V end was cut by 0 bases, the J end by 9 bases, with 3 bases between. The CDR3 region has the DNA TGTGCCAGCAGTTACTCGGTTGAGCAGTTCTTC. It encodes CASSYSVEQFF.

With respect to this clonotype: Because the CDR3 is missing its conserved closing phenylalanine or tryptophan, this is likely a read error. This sequence joins TRBV11-1 and TRBJ2-5, with 11 nucleotides matching TRBD1. The CDR3 consists of 14 residues. The V gene end was trimmed by 4 bases and the J gene end by 7 bases; junction bases not matched to a gene: 5. Germline values: CDR1 SGHAT, CDR2 FQDESV (reference sequence). The CDR3 DNA is TGTGCCAGCAGCTGGACAGGGGGCACTGGGACCCAGTACCTC. As protein: CASSWTGGTGTQYL.

A few counts support this clonotype. The chain has TRBV4-3 and TRBJ1-3; D uncertain. The CDR3 runs 15 residues. Germline-derived CDR1 and CDR2 are LGHNA and YSLEER. The ends were cut back, 3 bases at V and 14 bases at J, with 23 bases in the middle. The CDR3 sequence is CASSQEDGLPPRLYF. CDR3 nucleotides: TGCGCCAGCAGCCAGGAGGACGGGCTTCCTCCCCGCCTATATTTT.

With respect to this clonotype: A junction boundary mismatches the germline segment, possibly from a read error. The V gene is TRBV4-3, the J gene TRBJ2-1; TRBD2 might be the D (6 bases). The CDR3 length is 16 residues. Germline V lookup: CDR1 LGHNA, CDR2 YSLEER. The CDR3 here is CASNQDAGSFYDEQFF. The CDR3 coding sequence is TGCGCCAGCAACCAAGATGCGGGAAGCTTCTACGATGAGCAGTTCTTC.

About this clonotype: This sequence may be a read error, since a much larger clone differs from it by one base. The chain has TRBV12-3 or TRBV12-4 and TRBJ2-1, with 7 bases aligning to TRBD2. The CDR3 is 15 amino acids. Trimming at V came to 7 bases and at J to 9 bases, leaving 15 bases not matched to a gene. The CDR3 DNA reads TGTGCCAGCACCGCACGACTAGTGGGAGGGCTTGAGCAGTTCTTC. It specifies CASTARLVGGLEQFF.

As regards this clonotype: At one end the junction does not follow the germline gene, possibly because of a read error. J is TRBJ1-2 and V is TRBV29-1; D uncertain. This CDR3 contains 12 residues. Germline V lookup: CDR1 SQVTM, CDR2 ANQGSEA. DNA for the CDR3: TGCAGCGTTGTATCTCCTAACTATGGCTACATCTTC. The encoded protein is CSVVSPNYGYIF.

This clonotype turned up a few times. The V gene is TRBV7-3, the J gene TRBJ2-1; D gene unclear. The CDR3 is made up of 11 amino acids. The germline V gene has CDR1 SGHTA and CDR2 FQGTGA. The V gene lost 5 bases and the J gene lost 5 bases, with 4 bases spanning the gap. CDR3 nucleotide sequence: TGTGCCAGCAGCGTTGACAATGAGCAGTTCTTC. Amino acid sequence: CASSVDNEQFF.

This clonotype was seen once. The rearrangement joins TRBV12-3 or TRBV12-4 to TRBJ2-3; no clear D gene. V dropped 7 bases and J dropped 4 bases, with 15 bases sitting between them. CDR3 length equals 14 residues. DNA of the CDR3: TGTGCCAGCAATTTGGGCGGTTTAGCAGATACGCAGTATTTT. This translates into CASNLGGLADTQYF.

This chain links TRBV6-1 with TRBJ1-2; 8 bases fit TRBD1. Germline V gives CDR1 MNHNS, CDR2 SASEGT. V was pared by 4 bases and J by 7 bases, with 11 bases of the junction left unmatched. CDR3 size: 15 residues. CDR3 nucleotide sequence: TGTGCCAGCAGTGCTCCCTCAGGGGGCAGTATTGGCTACACCTTC. Its translation is CASSAPSGGSIGYTF.

On this clonotype itself: A much larger clone differs by one base, so this may be a read error. This sequence joins TRBV12-3 or TRBV12-4 and TRBJ2-1; D remains ambiguous. CDR3 length equals 13 residues. V was trimmed by 5 bases and J by 9 bases, leaving 14 bases between them. The CDR3 nucleotides read TGTGCCAGCAGTGTGGCAGTCCGGTCTGAGCAGTTCTTC. This gives the protein CASSVAVRSEQFF.

A word on this clonotype: The germline gene is not matched at one end of the junction; a read error may be the cause. V usage is TRBV12-3 or TRBV12-4 and J usage is TRBJ1-2; 10 bases map to TRBD1. CDR3 size: 16 residues. This CDR3 reads CARSSLRGQGSGGYTF. CDR3 bases: TGTGCCAGAAGTTCCCTTAGGGGACAGGGGTCCGGGGGCTACACCTTC.

CDR3 in DNA: TGTGCCAGCAGCTTGTTCCAGAATGAGCAGTTCTTC. Translation gives CASSLFQNEQFF. The chain is built from TRBV5-5 and TRBJ2-1; D gene ambiguous. The CDR3 extends over 12 amino acids. Trimming left V 1 base short and J 7 bases short, with 6 bases between. The germline gives CDR1 SGHKS, CDR2 YYEKEE (reference sequence).

Note on this clonotype: Sequence at one end of the junction differs from germline and may be a read error. The chain links TRBV12-3 or TRBV12-4 to TRBJ2-2, with TRBD1 as a possible D gene (6 bases). This CDR3 has 21 residues. The CDR3 sequence is CASSVGRVIGGAGWNIGELFF. The CDR3 bases are TGTGCCAGCAGCGTGGGGCGCGTGATTGGGGGCGCCGGTTGGAACATCGGGGAGCTGTTTTTT.

This rearrangement joins TRBV6-2 or TRBV6-3 to TRBJ2-1, with TRBD2 identical over 14 bases. Germline CDR1 is MNHEY and CDR2 is SVGEGT. With 6 bases clipped from V and 10 bases from J, the junction kept 8 bases outside the gene matches. The CDR3 extends over 15 amino acids. The CDR3 DNA reads TGTGCCAGCAGCCCGGGACTAGCGGGAGTTCGGGAGCAGTTCTTC. This codes for CASSPGLAGVREQFF.

Notes on this clonotype: This may stem from a read error, because a much larger clone lies one nucleotide away. The V call is TRBV4-1, the J call TRBJ1-4; maybe TRBD1 (5 bases). The CDR3 length is 15 residues. Germline CDR1 is MGHRA and CDR2 is YSYEKL. V shed 5 bases and J shed 3 bases, with 13 bases lying between them. The DNA for the CDR3 is TGCGCCAGCAGCAAAGGGGACGGATCTAATGAAAAACTGTTTTTT. It encodes CASSKGDGSNEKLFF.

This clonotype was detected many times. V usage is TRBV29-1 and J usage is TRBJ2-7; 8 nucleotides agree with TRBD1. The CDR3 has 15 amino acids. Per the germline V gene, CDR1 is SQVTM and CDR2 is ANQGSEA. V shed 6 bases and J 3 bases; nucleotides not matched to a gene: 13. Here the CDR3 DNA reads TGCAGCGTCTTACTCCTTGGACAGGGCCTCTACGAGCAGTACTTC. Its protein is CSVLLLGQGLYEQYF.

This clonotype was observed a handful of times. V gene TRBV6-5 combines with J gene TRBJ1-2, with TRBD1 identical over 7 bases. Germline V lookup: CDR1 MNHEY, CDR2 SVGAGI. V was pared by 6 bases and J by 4 bases, with 11 bases of the junction left unmatched. CDR3 length equals 15 residues. Written as DNA, the CDR3 is TGTGCCAGCAGACTCCGGGACAGCACCTTCTATGGCTACACCTTC. Translated, it gives CASRLRDSTFYGYTF.

Comments on this clonotype: Germline is not matched at one junction end, which may reflect a read error. The chain has TRBV4-3 and TRBJ1-1; D uncertain. The CDR3 has 16 residues. Germline V gene sequence: CDR1 LGHNA, CDR2 YSLEER. The CDR3 region has the DNA TGCGCCAGGAGCCAAGACCAGTTTCGGTTGACCACTGAAGCTTTCTTT. It codes for CARSQDQFRLTTEAFF.

In its sample, this clonotype was seen once. This may be a read error: a much more frequent sequence differs by one nucleotide. The chain links TRBV6-2 or TRBV6-3 to TRBJ2-1, with 8 bases lining up with TRBD1. CDR3 length: 16 amino acids. Germline loops: CDR1 MNHEY, CDR2 SVGEGT. The CDR3 DNA is TGTGCCAGCAGTTACTCGTCGGGACAGGAATACAAAGAGCAGTTCTTC. Amino acid sequence: CASSYSSGQEYKEQFF.

About this clonotype itself: This clone may be a read error of a much larger clone one base away. The chain carries TRBV6-5 and TRBJ2-3, with D perhaps given as TRBD1 or TRBD2 (5 bases each). The CDR3 has 15 amino acids. Germline-derived CDR1 and CDR2 are MNHEY and SVGAGI. Trimming removed 4 bases from V and 2 bases from J, with 13 bases in between. CDR3 in DNA: TGTGCCAGCAGTTCCCTTGGGGGTGCCACAGATACGCAGTATTTT. It yields the protein CASSSLGGATDTQYF.

A note on this clonotype: Germline and junction disagree at one end, which may indicate a read error. The genes are TRBV5-6 and TRBJ1-5; 7 bases match TRBD1. Germline V CDR1 and CDR2: SGHDT, YYEEEE. The CDR3 covers 14 residues. The CDR3: CASVQGMDNLPQHF. The CDR3 DNA follows: TGTGCCAGCGTACAGGGGATGGACAATCTGCCCCAGCATTTT.

Comment on this clonotype: This is likely a read error, given that the CDR3 carries no conserved phenylalanine or tryptophan at its end. The chain is built from TRBV4-1 and TRBJ2-7, with D maybe TRBD2 (5 bases). V was shortened by 0 bases and J by 6 bases, with 12 bases between the two germline ends. In germline, CDR1 is MGHRA, CDR2 YSYEKL. The CDR3 sequence is 14 residues long. In DNA, the CDR3 is TGCGCCAGCAGCCAAGATCCCTCCGCGGGCGAGCAGTACCTC. Its translation is CASSQDPSAGEQYL.